These 17 T cell receptor beta chains came from one sample sequenced in a study of immune cell composition in non-small cell lung cancer. Assay: immunoSEQ multiplex PCR; the TCRdb copy retains only in-frame clones and omits some. The sample consists of under 2,000 clones, 75% to 85% of them appearing once. Sequences were obtained from lung tumor tissue. The receptors come from a human donor with non-small cell lung cancer.

This chain joins TRBV7-2 and TRBJ1-2; 7 nucleotides line up with TRBD1. Trimming took 5 bases from V and 3 from J; bases not matched to a gene: 9. This CDR3 has 15 residues. CDR1 and CDR2 (germline): SGHTA, FQGNSA. CDR3 DNA: TGTGCCAGCAGCAAAGAGAACAGGGGTTACTATGGCTACACCTTC. Residues: CASSKENRGYYGYTF.

The chain links TRBV18 to TRBJ2-7; 9 bases map to TRBD1. Unmatched junction bases numbered 7, after V lost 6 bases and J lost 4 bases. CDR3 length equals 14 residues. Germline V gene data show CDR1 as KGHSH and CDR2 as LQKENI. The CDR3 DNA sequence: TGTGCCAGCTCGCGCGACAGGGGGTTGTACGAGCAGTACTTC. Its protein is CASSRDRGLYEQYF.

The gene calls are TRBV7-2 and TRBJ1-4, with TRBD1 matching 8 bases. J lost 7 bases, V lost 6 bases, and 7 bases had no gene match. The CDR3 is 14 amino acids. The germline V gene has CDR1 SGHTA and CDR2 FQGNSA. CDR3 residues: CASRSGGAGEKLFF. The CDR3 DNA follows: TGTGCCAGCAGATCAGGGGGCGCGGGTGAAAAACTGTTTTTT.

This clone came up a few times. Here the CDR3 reads CASSPFVSGGADTQYF. The CDR3 DNA is TGTGCCAGCAGTCCTTTTGTTAGCGGGGGCGCAGATACGCAGTATTTT. The chain joins TRBV27 to TRBJ2-3, with 9 nucleotides matching TRBD2. With V trimmed by 5 bases and J by 4 bases, 10 bases remained unmatched. Germline V gene sequence: CDR1 MNHEY, CDR2 SMNVEV (reference sequence). The CDR3 contains 16 residues.

The gene calls are TRBV7-8 and TRBJ2-3; the D is unclear. The germline V and J ends were trimmed by 3 bases and 0 bases, with 16 bases remaining between them. CDR3 length: 17 amino acids. Germline CDR1 SGHVS, CDR2 FQNEAQ. The CDR3: CASSFRPRGSSTDTQYF. The DNA for the CDR3 is TGTGCCAGCAGCTTTAGGCCTAGAGGTTCTAGCACAGATACGCAGTATTTT. Variable domain in full (rest from reference TRBV7-8 and TRBJ2-3): GAGVSQSPRYKVAKRGQDVALRCDPISGHVSLFWYQQALGQGPEFLTYFQNEAQLDKSGLPSDRFFAERPEGSVSTLKIQRTQQEDSAVYLCASSFRPRGSSTDTQYFGPGTRLTVL.

This clone was recorded only once. In nucleotides, the CDR3 is TGTGCCAGCAGTCAGGACTTAAACCCCAATCAGCCCCAGCATTTT. Translating gives CASSQDLNPNQPQHF. This chain uses TRBV6-6 with TRBJ1-5; D is undetermined. The V end lost 5 bases, the J end lost 3 bases, and 14 bases lay between the germline ends. The CDR3 consists of 15 residues. The germline gives CDR1 MNHNY, CDR2 SVGAGI (reference sequence).

This clone was counted a single time. The chain carries TRBV9 and TRBJ2-3; D possibly corresponds to TRBD2 (5 bases). CDR1 is SGDLS, CDR2 YYNGEE, per germline. Trimming left V 3 bases short and J 3 bases short, with 14 bases between. This CDR3 has 15 residues. The CDR3 protein is CASSASAPGTDTQYF. The CDR3 DNA is TGTGCCAGCAGCGCTTCAGCCCCGGGGACAGATACGCAGTATTTT.

The V and J genes are TRBV18 and TRBJ2-2, with a weak D call TRBD2 (6 bases). CDR1 and CDR2 from the germline V gene are KGHSH and LQKENI. The CDR3 sequence is 18 residues long. Trimming shortened V by 1 base and J by 1 base, and 16 bases separated the two germline ends. The CDR3 reads CASSPLGAAGGNTGELFF. The CDR3 nucleotides are TGTGCCAGCTCACCACTCGGGGCCGCCGGGGGGAACACCGGGGAGCTGTTTTTT. Variable domain in full (rest from reference TRBV18 and TRBJ2-2): NAGVMQNPRHLVRRRGQEARLRCSPMKGHSHVYWYRQLPEEGLKFMVYLQKENIIDESGMPKERFSAEFPKEGPSILRIQQVVRGDSAAYFCASSPLGAAGGNTGELFFGEGSRLTVL.

The chain is built from TRBV4-1 and TRBJ1-3; 11 bases are shared with TRBD1. Germline CDR1 reads MGHRA; CDR2 reads YSYEKL. The CDR3 length is 14 residues. V shed 6 bases and J 4 bases; nucleotides not matched to a gene: 2. DNA of the CDR3: TGCGCCAGCAGTAGGACAGGGGGCGGAAACACCATATATTTT. Its protein is CASSRTGGGNTIYF.

DNA for the CDR3: TGTGCCAGCAGTGAATCCACACTACCCAGCGGGAAACTGTTTTTT. Its translation is CASSESTLPSGKLFF. This rearrangement joins TRBV2 to TRBJ1-4; D gene uncertain. The CDR3 extends over 15 amino acids. The ends were cut back, 2 bases at V and 11 bases at J, with 18 bases in the middle. CDR1 and CDR2 from the germline V gene are SNHLY and FYNNEI.

This rearrangement joins TRBV18 to TRBJ1-6; D may be TRBD1 (5 bases). The germline gives CDR1 KGHSH, CDR2 LQKENI. The ends were cut back, 3 bases at V and 2 bases at J, with 8 bases in the middle. This CDR3 is built from 15 residues. The chain's CDR3 is CASSPVQAYNSPLHF. The CDR3 DNA reads TGTGCCAGCTCACCGGTACAGGCCTATAATTCACCCCTCCACTTT.

The CDR3 is CASSPAGGETQYF. The CDR3 bases are TGCGCCAGCAGCCCGGCCGGGGGAGAGACCCAGTACTTC. The J gene is TRBJ2-5, the V gene TRBV5-1; TRBD2 might be the D (6 bases). This CDR3 has 13 amino acids. Germline assignment: CDR1 SGHRS and CDR2 YFSETQ. The ends were cut back, 4 bases at V and 4 bases at J, with 11 bases in the middle.

This chain links TRBV6-5 with TRBJ1-5; 7 bases map to TRBD1. J was trimmed by 2 bases and V by 4 bases; bases with no gene match: 5. Germline-derived CDR1 and CDR2 are MNHEY and SVGAGI. The CDR3 runs to 15 residues. The CDR3 DNA reads as TGTGCCAGCAGTTCCGGGACAGAAGGCAATCAGCCCCAGCATTTT. Translation: CASSSGTEGNQPQHF.

The chain joins TRBV4-1 to TRBJ2-7; a weak D match, TRBD1 (6 bases). Germline assignment: CDR1 MGHRA and CDR2 YSYEKL. The germline V and J ends were trimmed by 3 bases and 1 base, with 10 bases remaining between them. The CDR3 contains 14 residues. The CDR3 DNA reads TGCGCCAGCAGCCAGGTTCAGGGGTCCTACGAGCAGTACTTC. Its protein product is CASSQVQGSYEQYF.

The gene calls are TRBV5-1 and TRBJ2-7, with 7 positions matching TRBD2. The CDR3 consists of 13 residues. Trimming took 4 bases from V and 6 from J; bases not matched to a gene: 7. Germline CDR1 reads SGHRS; CDR2 reads YFSETQ. The CDR3 coding sequence is TGCGCCAGCAGCCCCCCGGGGGGACGCGAGCAGTACTTC. Translation gives CASSPPGGREQYF.

This chain links TRBV28 with TRBJ1-2; no reliable D call. V was shortened by 5 bases and J by 8 bases, with 9 bases between the two germline ends. The CDR3 is made up of 11 amino acids. CDR1 and CDR2 (germline): MDHEN, SYDVKM. CDR3 DNA sequence: TGTGCCAGCAGTCGGGGTCACGGCTACACCTTC. It specifies CASSRGHGYTF.

The chain joins TRBV5-6 to TRBJ1-5; a weak D match, TRBD1 (6 bases). The CDR3 consists of 15 residues. The germline V and J ends were trimmed by 1 base and 2 bases, with 10 bases remaining between them. Germline V gene sequence: CDR1 SGHDT, CDR2 YYEEEE. CDR3 sequence (DNA): TGTGCCAGCAGCTTGACAGGGTCGGGCAATCAGCCCCAGCATTTT. This codes for CASSLTGSGNQPQHF.